This T cell receptor (beta chain) is from a study of T-cell reconstitution after alpha-beta-depleted transplantation in children. Overall study findings and caveats: At day 60, the high TCRbeta diversity found in some patients originated from recipient T cells and thymic progenitors that had survived. Reportedly, alpha-beta T cells present about two months post-transplant originated from several hundred expanded clones of graft origin. Newly produced T cells mostly accounted for T-cell counts and diversity one year post-transplant.

Only a few counts were recorded for this clonotype. Its specificity is not known. TCRbeta library construction was performed incorporating unique molecular identifiers. One entry per CDR3 protein, called by TCRdb with MiXCR from the PCR reads. The data show about 980,000 distinct CDR3 sequences, about 29% seen once. V gave up 0 bases and J gave up 5 bases; unmatched junction bases: 11. CDR3 size: 17 residues. Germline CDR1 KGHSH, CDR2 LQKENI. This clonotype originated in a boy under three years old who had a stem cell transplant for SCID, so the T cells may come from the graft donor. This chain connects TRBV18 to TRBJ2-3; TRBD2 matches at 7 bases. The specimen comprised PBMCs, mostly from graft donor cells, sampled 360 days after TCRalphabeta/CD19-depleted stem cell transplant. DNA of the CDR3: TGTGCCAGCTCACCACCGTGGCTAGCGGCGGGCCGAGATACGCAGTATTTT. This codes for CASSPPWLAAGRDTQYF.